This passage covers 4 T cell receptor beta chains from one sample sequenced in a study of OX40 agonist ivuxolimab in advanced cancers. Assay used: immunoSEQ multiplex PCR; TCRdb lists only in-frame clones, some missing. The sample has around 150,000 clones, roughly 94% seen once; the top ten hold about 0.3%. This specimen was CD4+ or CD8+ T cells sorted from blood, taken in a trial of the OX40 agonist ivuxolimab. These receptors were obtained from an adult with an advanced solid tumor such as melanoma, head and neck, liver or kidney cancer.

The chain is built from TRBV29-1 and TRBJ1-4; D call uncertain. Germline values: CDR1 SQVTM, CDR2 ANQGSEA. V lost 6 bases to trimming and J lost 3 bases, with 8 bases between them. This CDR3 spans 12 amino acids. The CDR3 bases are TGCAGCGTCTACCTCTCTAATGAAAAACTGTTTTTT. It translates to CSVYLSNEKLFF.

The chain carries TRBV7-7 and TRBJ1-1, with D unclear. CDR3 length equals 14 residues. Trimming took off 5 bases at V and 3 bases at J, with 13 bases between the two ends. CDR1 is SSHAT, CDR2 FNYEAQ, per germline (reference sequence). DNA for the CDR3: TGTGCCAGCAGCCCCCCGGACGGCTACACTGAAGCTTTCTTT. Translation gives CASSPPDGYTEAFF. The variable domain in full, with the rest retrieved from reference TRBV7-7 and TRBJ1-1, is GAGVSQSPRYKVTKRGQDVTLRCDPISSHATLYWYQQALGQGPEFLTYFNYEAQPDKSGLPSDRFSAERPEGSISTLTIQRTEQRDSAMYRCASSPPDGYTEAFFGQGTRLTVV.

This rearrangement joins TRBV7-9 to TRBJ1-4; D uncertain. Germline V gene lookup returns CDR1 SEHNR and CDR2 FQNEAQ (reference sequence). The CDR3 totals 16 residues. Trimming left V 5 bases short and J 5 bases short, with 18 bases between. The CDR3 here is CASSPTANLRNEKLFF. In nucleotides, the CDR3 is TGTGCCAGCAGCCCCACGGCGAACCTCCGGAATGAAAAACTGTTTTTT.

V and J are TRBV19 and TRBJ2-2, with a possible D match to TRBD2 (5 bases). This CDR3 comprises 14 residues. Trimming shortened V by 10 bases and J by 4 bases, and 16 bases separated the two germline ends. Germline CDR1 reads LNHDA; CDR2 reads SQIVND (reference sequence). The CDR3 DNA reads TGTGCCACTCGAGGGCAGACATTCACCGGGGAGCTGTTTTTT. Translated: CATRGQTFTGELFF.